These 29 T cell receptor beta chains were all obtained from the same sample, sequenced in a study of T cell responses to AZD1222 COVID-19 vaccine listed by TCRdb under 2021. Interpreted using the paper, the time point label stands for: about 28 days (+/-7) after the second vaccine dose. Libraries were built with the immunoSEQ multiplex PCR assay. TCRdb obtained this table from immuneACCESS and retained in-frame rearrangements with V and J assigned. These tables miss some clones; where compared with another copy, unresolved V genes account for less than half of the shortfall, and the remainder is unexplained. This sample comprises roughly 40,000 clones, approximately 88% of them detected only once. The ten most abundant clones make up around a quarter of the sample. Sequencing was performed on peripheral blood, taken 28 days after the second AZD1222 dose. Receptor source: an adult who received the AZD1222 COVID-19 vaccine.

The V gene is TRBV11-2, the J gene TRBJ1-3; a weak D match, TRBD1 (5 bases). Germline V gene lookup returns CDR1 SGHAT and CDR2 FQNNGV. There are 16 residues in the CDR3. Between the trimmed V and J ends, which lost 0 bases and 2 bases, there was a span of 11 bases. The CDR3 DNA is TGTGCCAGCAGCTTAGATTCGGCAGGGACTGGAAACACCATATATTTT. Translated, it gives CASSLDSAGTGNTIYF.

The V call is TRBV3-1 (or the pseudogene TRBV3-2), the J call TRBJ1-6; D is ambiguous. From germline, CDR1 is LGHDT and CDR2 YNNKEL (reference sequence). V lost 4 bases and J lost 10, with 17 bases in between. The CDR3 consists of 15 residues. CDR3 DNA sequence: TGTGCCAGCAGCCGAGGATATGAGCGAGGATCACCCCTCCACTTT. It codes for CASSRGYERGSPLHF.

The chain joins TRBV6-5 to TRBJ2-7, with D hard to call. Germline CDR1 and CDR2: MNHEY and SVGAGI. The CDR3 extends over 15 amino acids. V lost 6 bases and J 6 bases, leaving 21 bases between the germline ends. Written as DNA, the CDR3 is TGTGCCAGCAGACCCGGGCCTCAACTTCACTCCGAGCAGTACTTC. Encoded protein: CASRPGPQLHSEQYF.

The chain recombines TRBV27 with TRBJ2-2; D gene uncertain. V shed 5 bases and J shed 5 bases, with 12 bases lying between them. The CDR3 runs 14 residues. The V gene's germline CDR1 is MNHEY and CDR2 SMNVEV (reference sequence). The CDR3 is CASSLRRATGELFF. In DNA form, the CDR3 reads TGTGCCAGCAGTCTCAGAAGGGCAACCGGGGAGCTGTTTTTT.

The CDR3 nucleotides read TGCGCCAGCAGCTTTGCCACCGGGACAGCCCCCTACGAGCAGTACTTC. Its translation: CASSFATGTAPYEQYF. V usage is TRBV5-1 and J usage is TRBJ2-7, with 7 bases fitting TRBD1. Germline-derived CDR1 and CDR2 are SGHRS and YFSETQ. The CDR3 has 16 residues. The trim removed 2 bases at V and 2 bases at J, leaving 10 bases unmatched.

V is TRBV6-1 and J is TRBJ2-4; D perhaps matches TRBD2 (7 bases). CDR1 is MNHNS, CDR2 SASEGT, per germline. This CDR3 region has 15 residues. The V end was cut by 2 bases, the J end by 7 bases, with 15 bases between. CDR3 region: CASSESTGRGNIQYF. The CDR3 DNA reads as TGTGCCAGCAGTGAAAGTACAGGGAGGGGGAACATTCAGTACTTC.

The CDR3 spells CASAGQGYEQYF. The CDR3 DNA follows: TGTGCCAGCGCGGGACAGGGCTACGAGCAGTACTTC. The chain links TRBV7-2 to TRBJ2-7; 9 nucleotides line up with TRBD1. Trimming cost V 8 bases and J 3 bases; bases outside gene matches: 2. CDR3 size: 12 residues. Germline V gene sequence: CDR1 SGHTA, CDR2 FQGNSA.

CDR3 in DNA: TGTGCCACCAGTGATCCGTCCCGGGACAGGTTAACTGAAAAACTGTTTTTT. Translated: CATSDPSRDRLTEKLFF. The chain employs TRBV24-1 and TRBJ1-4, with 8 bases identical to TRBD1. This CDR3 comprises 17 residues. Unmatched junction bases numbered 12, after V lost 3 bases and J lost 7 bases. Germline V CDR1 and CDR2: KGHDR, SFDVKD.

This clone turned up a few times. The chain couples TRBV12-5 to TRBJ1-5; the match to TRBD1 covers 9 bases. Germline-derived CDR1 and CDR2 are LGHNT and FRNRAP. This CDR3 spans 17 amino acids. J was trimmed by 9 bases and V by 0 bases; bases with no gene match: 12. The CDR3 protein is CASGLVLDRGSPWPQHF. The CDR3 coding sequence is TGTGCTAGTGGTTTGGTACTTGACAGGGGGTCCCCTTGGCCCCAGCATTTT.

This sequence joins TRBV5-4 and TRBJ2-5; 10 bases align to TRBD2. The CDR3 is made up of 14 amino acids. CDR1 SGHNT and CDR2 YYREEE come from the germline V gene (reference sequence). Trimming cost V 2 bases and J 2 bases; bases outside gene matches: 0. The CDR3 DNA follows: TGTGCCAGCAGCTTAGCGGGGGGGCAAGAGACCCAGTACTTC. This encodes CASSLAGGQETQYF.

This clone has only a few counts. This chain's CDR3 is CASSLPGFPYEQYF. CDR3 coding DNA: TGTGCCAGCAGCCTACCGGGCTTCCCTTACGAGCAGTACTTC. The chain links TRBV7-9 to TRBJ2-7; no firm D call. The CDR3 length is 14 residues. Trimming cost V 5 bases and J 4 bases, with 15 bases left between them. Per the germline V gene, CDR1 is SEHNR and CDR2 is FQNEAQ (reference sequence).

In this sample, this clone turned up once. The rearrangement uses TRBV19 and TRBJ2-7, with D tentatively TRBD2 (5 bases). CDR3 length: 13 residues. CDR1 is LNHDA and CDR2 is SQIVND in the germline V gene (reference sequence). The V gene lost 2 bases and the J gene lost 2 bases, with 7 bases spanning the gap. CDR3 sequence: CASSIRGTYEQYF. Here the CDR3 DNA reads TGTGCCAGTAGTATAAGAGGGACCTACGAGCAGTACTTC.

The chain has TRBV5-1 and TRBJ1-2; no definite D call. Germline V gene data show CDR1 as SGHRS and CDR2 as YFSETQ. The CDR3 has 14 amino acids. The V gene lost 3 bases and the J gene lost 2 bases, with 11 bases spanning the gap. The CDR3 here is CASSWEDENYGYTF. In DNA, the CDR3 is TGCGCCAGCAGCTGGGAGGATGAGAACTATGGCTACACCTTC.

The chain combines TRBV19 with TRBJ2-3, with 9 bases aligning to TRBD2. Trimming removed 4 bases from V and 0 bases from J; junction bases left unmatched: 11. Germline V gene sequence: CDR1 LNHDA, CDR2 SQIVND (reference sequence). The CDR3 covers 18 residues. The chain's CDR3 is CASSRVAGDSASTDTQYF. CDR3 coding DNA: TGTGCCAGTAGTAGGGTAGCGGGGGATTCCGCTAGCACAGATACGCAGTATTTT.

The rearrangement joins TRBV5-6 to TRBJ2-2; TRBD2 is a possible D gene (6 bases). CDR1 SGHDT and CDR2 YYEEEE come from the germline V gene. Trimming took 4 bases from V and 6 from J, leaving 10 bases between them. This CDR3 has 13 amino acids. CDR3 protein: CASSIRGSGELFF. DNA of the CDR3: TGTGCCAGCAGCATCCGGGGGTCCGGGGAGCTGTTTTTT.

The chain carries TRBV7-9 and TRBJ1-1; possibly TRBD1 for D (5 bases). Trimming removed 6 bases at V and 6 bases at J, with 8 bases between. Germline lookup yields CDR1 SEHNR and CDR2 FQNEAQ (reference sequence). The CDR3 has 11 amino acids. The CDR3 loop is CASREGPEAFF. In DNA form, the CDR3 reads TGTGCCAGCAGGGAGGGACCTGAAGCTTTCTTT.

The chain joins TRBV11-2 to TRBJ2-7; possibly TRBD2 for D (5 bases). Per the germline V gene, CDR1 is SGHAT and CDR2 is FQNNGV. With 2 bases removed from V and 3 bases from J, the gap between germline ends came to 17 bases. This CDR3 is 16 amino acids long. CDR3 sequence reads: CASSLQGSRTFYEQYF. CDR3 bases: TGTGCCAGCAGCTTACAAGGGAGCAGGACCTTCTACGAGCAGTACTTC.

This sequence joins TRBV11-2 and TRBJ2-7; D may be TRBD1 (6 bases). This CDR3 has 14 residues. The germline V gene has CDR1 SGHAT and CDR2 FQNNGV. Trimming removed 1 base at V and 5 bases at J, with 12 bases between. CDR3 in DNA: TGTGCCAGCAGCTTAGGTGCCAGGGGCAACGAGCAGTACTTC. Translated, it gives CASSLGARGNEQYF.

This clone has more than one count but fewer than ten. The chain recombines TRBV6-5 with TRBJ1-2, with D possibly being TRBD1 (5 bases). The germline gives CDR1 MNHEY, CDR2 SVGAGI. This CDR3 is 12 amino acids long. V was clipped by 7 bases and J by 10 bases, with 16 bases between them. The CDR3 DNA sequence: TGTGCCAGCAAATGGGGGACGGCGCCCTACACCTTC. This sequence encodes CASKWGTAPYTF.

The CDR3 DNA reads TGTGCCAGCAGCCCATATTTGAACAGGGAAGACGGGGAGCTGTTTTTT. Its translation is CASSPYLNREDGELFF. The genes are TRBV9 and TRBJ2-2, with D tentatively TRBD1 (6 bases). The V gene lost 4 bases and the J gene lost 7 bases, with 20 bases spanning the gap. The CDR3 contains 16 residues. Germline values: CDR1 SGDLS, CDR2 YYNGEE.

The chain is built from TRBV27 and TRBJ1-2, with D possibly being TRBD1 (6 bases). The length of the CDR3 is 13 residues. Germline V lookup: CDR1 MNHEY, CDR2 SMNVEV (reference sequence). The germline V and J ends were trimmed by 2 bases and 8 bases, with 12 bases remaining between them. This CDR3 is CASSLRGGTGYTF. The CDR3 DNA reads TGTGCCAGCAGTTTAAGGGGAGGGACAGGCTACACCTTC.

Written as DNA, the CDR3 is TGTGCCAGTAACAACAGCCCAATGAACACTGAAGCTTTCTTT. Amino acid sequence: CASNNSPMNTEAFF. The chain uses TRBV19 and TRBJ1-1; no clear D. The CDR3 has 14 amino acids. The germline V gene encodes CDR1 LNHDA and CDR2 SQIVND (reference sequence). The V end was cut by 7 bases, the J end by 0 bases, with 12 bases between.

V and J are TRBV28 and TRBJ1-1; 8 bases are shared with TRBD1. This CDR3 has 15 amino acids. Germline CDR1 and CDR2: MDHEN and SYDVKM. V lost 6 bases, J lost 0 bases, and 6 bases stayed unmatched. The CDR3 reads CASRNRGALNTEAFF. The CDR3 DNA follows: TGTGCCAGCAGGAACAGGGGGGCGCTGAACACTGAAGCTTTCTTT. Based on the CDR3 plus reference TRBV28 and TRBJ1-1, the full variable domain is DVKVTQSSRYLVKRTGEKVFLECVQDMDHENMFWYRQDPGLGLRLIYFSYDVKMKEKGDIPEGYSVSREKKERFSLILESASTNQTSMYLCASRNRGALNTEAFFGQGTRLTVV.

This clone was seen a few times. The chain combines TRBV30 with TRBJ1-2; D call uncertain. The CDR3 is made up of 14 amino acids. Germline V gene sequence: CDR1 GTSNPN, CDR2 SVGIG (reference sequence). The V end was cut by 2 bases, the J end by 3 bases, with 13 bases between. The CDR3 DNA reads as TGTGCCTGGAGTATTTCACTTTCGGACTATGGCTACACCTTC. Protein: CAWSISLSDYGYTF.

The chain uses TRBV18 and TRBJ2-5, with 10 positions matching TRBD2. The CDR3 totals 17 residues. The ends lost 6 bases at V and 5 bases at J; junction bases unmatched: 15. Per germline, CDR1 KGHSH and CDR2 LQKENI. The CDR3 DNA reads TGTGCCAGCTCTCGGGCCCCGGCTAGCGGGAGTGGGGAGACCCAGTACTTC. Amino acid sequence: CASSRAPASGSGETQYF. The entire variable domain, with the rest obtained from reference TRBV18 and TRBJ2-5, is as follows: NAGVMQNPRHLVRRRGQEARLRCSPMKGHSHVYWYRQLPEEGLKFMVYLQKENIIDESGMPKERFSAEFPKEGPSILRIQQVVRGDSAAYFCASSRAPASGSGETQYFGPGTRLLVL.

V usage is TRBV5-6 and J usage is TRBJ1-2; tentative D call: TRBD1 (6 bases). There are 16 residues in the CDR3. Per germline, CDR1 SGHDT and CDR2 YYEEEE. V was trimmed by 4 bases and J by 0 bases, leaving 16 bases between them. CDR3 loop: CASSRNGGASNYGYTF. In DNA form, the CDR3 reads TGTGCCAGCAGCCGAAATGGGGGGGCCTCTAACTATGGCTACACCTTC.

The chain links TRBV7-9 to TRBJ1-2; D unclear. The CDR3 consists of 12 residues. Trimming removed 1 base at V and 5 bases at J, with 5 bases between. CDR1 and CDR2 from the germline V gene are SEHNR and FQNEAQ (reference sequence). This CDR3 reads CASSLGGYGYTF. CDR3 sequence (DNA): TGTGCCAGCAGCTTAGGGGGATATGGCTACACCTTC.

The rearrangement links TRBV3-1 (or the pseudogene TRBV3-2) to TRBJ1-2; D is unclear. The CDR3 runs 14 residues. The V end was cut by 0 bases, the J end by 5 bases, with 10 bases between. Germline CDR1 and CDR2: LGHDT and YNNKEL (reference sequence). The CDR3 DNA is TGTGCCAGCAGCCAAGATCTCCGAGGGTATGGCTACACCTTC. Protein: CASSQDLRGYGYTF.

V gene TRBV7-3 combines with J gene TRBJ1-1, with D unclear. Germline-derived CDR1 and CDR2 are SGHTA and FQGTGA. CDR3 length equals 13 residues. The V and J ends lost 2 bases and 5 bases respectively, with 9 bases between them. This CDR3 is CASSLAQETEAFF. In DNA form, the CDR3 reads TGTGCCAGCAGCTTAGCCCAGGAGACTGAAGCTTTCTTT. Full variable domain (outside the CDR3, taken from reference TRBV7-3 and TRBJ1-1): GAGVSQTPSNKVTEKGKYVELRCDPISGHTALYWYRQSLGQGPEFLIYFQGTGAADDSGLPNDRFFAVRPEGSVSTLKIQRTERGDSAVYLCASSLAQETEAFFGQGTRLTVV.